Listed below are T cell receptor beta chains from one sample, sequenced in a study of T cell repertoires in cytomegalovirus infection. For these TCRs, the target antigens are not known. TCRdb ran MiXCR on the reads and lists one entry per CDR3 protein. The table shows about 740,000 distinct CDR3 sequences, with roughly a third occurring only once. This material consisted of cultured PBMCs, taken from culture after CMV antigen stimulation. Every receptor here comes from a human donor in good health (CMV status not recorded). Some clones in this sample may be carry-over from other donors' samples. Both conserved end residues are trimmed from each CDR3. Fields, in order: D gene, clone size, V gene, J gene, CDR3 protein. D genes are given only for firm matches. Size tells how often a clone was seen (once, few, many) or the class of an expanded clone, and some rows leave it out.

D: .; size: few; V: TRBV2; J: TRBJ2-5; CDR3: ASTRRAFRTQY
D: TRBD2; size: .; V: TRBV6-6; J: TRBJ2-3; CDR3: ASTGSGAPDTQY
D: TRBD2; size: .; V: TRBV7-2; J: TRBJ2-5; CDR3: ASSPGTSGRRGETQY
D: TRBD1; size: .; V: TRBV6-8; J: TRBJ1-6; CDR3: ASGGTGVSPLH
D: .; size: .; V: TRBV6-6; J: TRBJ1-1; CDR3: ASSLAVVNTEAF
D: .; size: .; V: TRBV7-9; J: TRBJ1-3; CDR3: ASSFRSGGNTIY
D: .; size: many; V: TRBV7-8; J: TRBJ1-3; CDR3: ASSPTVLPGNTIY
D: .; size: .; V: TRBV12-3/TRBV12-4; J: TRBJ2-5; CDR3: ASTALLQETQY
D: TRBD1; size: .; V: TRBV19; J: TRBJ2-7; CDR3: ASTQRGTDLAYEQY
D: .; size: .; V: TRBV7-9; J: TRBJ1-2; CDR3: ASSLGGGGDGYT
D: TRBD2; size: .; V: TRBV10-1; J: TRBJ2-1; CDR3: ASSESEPGLAGGSEQF
D: .; size: .; V: TRBV4-1; J: TRBJ1-5; CDR3: ASSQDPGHGQPQH
D: .; size: .; V: TRBV6-1; J: TRBJ2-5; CDR3: ASSELPEETQY
D: .; size: .; V: TRBV19; J: TRBJ1-2; CDR3: ASNPLGYYGYT
D: .; size: .; V: TRBV28; J: TRBJ2-5; CDR3: ASWDLQETQY
D: .; size: .; V: TRBV11-2; J: TRBJ2-1; CDR3: ASSLQVSYNEQF
D: .; size: few; V: TRBV11-2; J: TRBJ1-4; CDR3: ASSPPGANEKLF
D: .; size: many; V: TRBV7-2; J: TRBJ2-2; CDR3: ASSLEGIVDTHHPNTGELF
D: .; size: few; V: TRBV7-2; J: TRBJ1-1; CDR3: ASRRKGVEANTEAF
D: TRBD2; size: .; V: TRBV18; J: TRBJ2-5; CDR3: ASSPETSGETQY
D: .; size: .; V: TRBV12-3/TRBV12-4; J: TRBJ2-7; CDR3: ASSLVGMRSGEQY
D: .; size: .; V: TRBV12-3/TRBV12-4; J: TRBJ2-1; CDR3: ASSFGQGIDNEQF
D: .; size: .; V: TRBV20-1; J: TRBJ2-2; CDR3: SARRRGGVGELF
D: .; size: .; V: TRBV20-1; J: TRBJ2-5; CDR3: SARTVGETQY
D: .; size: many; V: TRBV7-8; J: TRBJ2-2; CDR3: ASSFPGTGHGNTGELF
D: .; size: .; V: TRBV4-2; J: TRBJ2-5; CDR3: ASSLSVVEETQY
D: .; size: .; V: TRBV12-3/TRBV12-4; J: TRBJ2-4; CDR3: ASSRGLPKNIQY
D: .; size: .; V: TRBV7-1; J: TRBJ2-2; CDR3: ASSTSATENTGELF
D: TRBD2; size: many; V: TRBV7-9; J: TRBJ2-5; CDR3: ASSLPLAGRFGETQY
D: .; size: few; V: TRBV7-2; J: TRBJ2-1; CDR3: ASSDGTFIYEQF
D: TRBD2; size: .; V: TRBV7-9; J: TRBJ2-3; CDR3: ASTEFGGEGDTQY
D: TRBD1; size: .; V: TRBV12-3/TRBV12-4; J: TRBJ2-7; CDR3: ASMMDRVSLEQY
D: .; size: .; V: TRBV5-6; J: TRBJ1-6; CDR3: ASSLGAHSFSPLH
D: TRBD1; size: few; V: TRBV7-4; J: TRBJ2-3; CDR3: ASGQGGGADTQY
D: .; size: .; V: TRBV7-2; J: TRBJ1-2; CDR3: ASSGHWGGYT
D: .; size: .; V: TRBV6-1; J: TRBJ1-4; CDR3: ASSEQANEKLF
D: .; size: .; V: TRBV20-1; J: TRBJ2-5; CDR3: SASRDGGEETQY
D: .; size: .; V: TRBV6-2/TRBV6-3; J: TRBJ2-7; CDR3: ASSRKEEQY
D: .; size: .; V: TRBV2; J: TRBJ1-5; CDR3: ASGGTRDQPQH
D: .; size: .; V: TRBV5-5; J: TRBJ2-5; CDR3: ASRALPGAETQY
D: .; size: few; V: TRBV20-1; J: TRBJ1-3; CDR3: SASKGPGNTIY
D: TRBD1; size: .; V: TRBV6-6; J: TRBJ1-2; CDR3: ASVDPGQGANYGYT
D: TRBD2; size: many; V: TRBV20-1; J: TRBJ2-7; CDR3: SAVLAGVGEQY
D: TRBD1; size: few; V: TRBV4-1; J: TRBJ2-3; CDR3: ASSHRGGQY
D: TRBD1; size: few; V: TRBV7-9; J: TRBJ2-5; CDR3: ASSSRQGRSETQY
D: .; size: .; V: TRBV6-1; J: TRBJ2-7; CDR3: ASSVGGPSYEQY
D: TRBD2; size: once; V: TRBV19; J: TRBJ2-7; CDR3: ASSTGLAGGVATYEQY
D: .; size: .; V: TRBV7-3; J: TRBJ2-1; CDR3: ASSARTAIYNEQF
D: .; size: .; V: TRBV6-2/TRBV6-3; J: TRBJ1-5; CDR3: ASSYSEVKPQH
D: .; size: .; V: TRBV6-2/TRBV6-3; J: TRBJ1-1; CDR3: ASSYTCRDTEAF